This T cell receptor (beta chain) was obtained from a study of shared clonotypes between healthy human individuals. The CDR3 spans 15 residues. Germline V gene sequence: CDR1 MNHEY, CDR2 SMNVEV (reference sequence). V was trimmed by 4 bases and J by 6 bases, leaving 13 bases between them. Measured with immunoSEQ multiplex PCR; TCRdb has only the in-frame clones, and not every one. The sample holds about 2,100,000 clones, more than 85% seen once. Terminally differentiated effector memory CD45RA+ cells were excluded from the naive CD8 cells, which were CD45RO-negative and positively selected for CCR7. The sequence came from a man younger than 30 in good health. Some clones in this sample may be carry-over from other donors' samples. Input material: naive CD8+ T cells from PBMCs. The J gene is TRBJ1-6, the V gene TRBV27; weak D call: TRBD1 (5 bases). The CDR3 loop is CASSYRGEINSPLHF. DNA for the CDR3: TGTGCCAGCAGTTACCGGGGGGAGATTAATTCACCCCTCCACTTT.